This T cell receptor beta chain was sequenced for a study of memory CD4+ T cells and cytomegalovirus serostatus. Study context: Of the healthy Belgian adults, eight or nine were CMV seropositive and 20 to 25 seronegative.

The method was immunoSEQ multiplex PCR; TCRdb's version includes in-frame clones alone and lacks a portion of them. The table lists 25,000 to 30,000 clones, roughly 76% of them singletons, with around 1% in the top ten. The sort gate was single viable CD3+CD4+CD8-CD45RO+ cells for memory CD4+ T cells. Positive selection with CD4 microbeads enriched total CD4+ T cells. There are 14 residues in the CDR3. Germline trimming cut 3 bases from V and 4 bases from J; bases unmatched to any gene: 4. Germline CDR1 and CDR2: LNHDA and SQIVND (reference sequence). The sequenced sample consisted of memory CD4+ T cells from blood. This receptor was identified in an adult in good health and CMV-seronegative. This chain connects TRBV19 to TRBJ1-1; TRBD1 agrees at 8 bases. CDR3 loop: CASSIPDRATEAFF. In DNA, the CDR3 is TGTGCCAGTAGTATCCCGGACAGGGCCACTGAAGCTTTCTTT.